Sequencing of this T cell receptor (beta chain) was carried out in a study of CD8 T cells in ankylosing spondylitis. The germline CDR1 and CDR2 sequences are SQVTM and ANQGSEA. V was trimmed by 6 bases and J by 5 bases, leaving 14 bases between them. CDR3 length: 12 residues. General observations from the study: A CD8+ phenotype characterized the disease-linked clones, which were relatively rare in peripheral blood. Previous work reported some of these motif variants in the synovial fluid and blood of reactive arthritis. From matched ankylosing spondylitis synovial fluid, disease-linked clones were reportedly recovered at significantly enriched levels. A motif of roughly 8 highly homologous TCR beta variants was seen as apparently characteristic of ankylosing spondylitis blood.

Of note for this clonotype: Its antigen is currently unknown.

Libraries for TCR beta were made by quantitative 5'-RACE with molecular barcodes. TCRdb redid the calling of the 5' RACE reads with MiXCR, one entry per CDR3 protein. The sample has under 950,000 distinct CDR3 sequences; 15% to 20% are singletons. The specimen was blood, either unsorted or a sorted T cell fraction (not recorded which). V is TRBV29-1 and J is TRBJ2-7; D unresolved. The receptor comes from a male donor with ankylosing spondylitis. The CDR3 DNA follows: TGCAGCGTCGGGCAGTCCGAGAACGAGCAGTACTTC. It translates to CSVGQSENEQYF.